This TCR beta chain was identified during a study of blood T cell repertoires in COVID-19. TCRdb's copy holds only in-frame clones and misses some; the assay was immunoSEQ multiplex PCR. The sample lists about 440,000 clones; roughly 87% were seen once. There are 19 residues in the CDR3. Germline assignment: CDR1 SQVTM and CDR2 ANQGSEA. Trimming cost V 7 bases and J 4 bases; bases outside gene matches: 20. The chain links TRBV29-1 to TRBJ2-2; 11 bases match TRBD1. The source material was PBMCs or T cells enriched from blood (not recorded which). This receptor was taken from a man aged 18-30 years who had recovered from COVID-19. CDR3 sequence reads: CSAYRDRGSEAGVTGELFF. CDR3 DNA sequence: TGCAGCGCATACCGGGACAGGGGGTCTGAAGCGGGAGTCACCGGGGAGCTGTTTTTT.